These T cell receptor beta chains were read from a single sample in a study of blood T cell repertoires in COVID-19. Data came from immunoSEQ multiplex PCR; TCRdb stores just in-frame clones and leaves some out. Here the sample spans tens of thousands of clones, less than 95% being singletons. Sample: peripheral blood. These receptors came from a human donor in a cohort sampled during active COVID-19. Both conserved end residues are part of each CDR3. Each record gives: clone size, J gene, D gene, V gene, CDR3 DNA, CDR3 protein. D genes are given only for firm matches. Rows may omit the clone size; those that give it use once, few, many or a size class.

. | TRBJ2-5 | . | TRBV19 | TGTGCCAGTACCGGAAGCGAAGAGACCCAGTACTTC | CASTGSEETQYF
. | TRBJ1-4 | TRBD1 | TRBV9 | TGTGCCAGCAGCGGCGGGACAGCTAATGAAAAACTGTTTTTT | CASSGGTANEKLFF
. | TRBJ2-2 | . | TRBV11-2 | TGTGCCAGCAGCTTCAACTTGGAGGGGGAGCTGTTTTTT | CASSFNLEGELFF
. | TRBJ1-1 | . | TRBV30 | TGTGCCTGGAGTGTCTTCACAACCATGAACACTGAAGCTTTCTTT | CAWSVFTTMNTEAFF
. | TRBJ1-6 | TRBD1 | TRBV7-8 | TGTGCCAGCAGCTTATCAGGGGGTAATTCACCCCTCCACTTT | CASSLSGGNSPLHF
few | TRBJ1-5 | TRBD1 | TRBV28 | TGTGCCAGCAGATACGACAGGGTCTATCAGCCCCAGCATTTT | CASRYDRVYQPQHF
. | TRBJ2-7 | TRBD2 | TRBV4-1 | TGCGCCAGCAGCCAAGGACTCGCGGGGGGGAGCTCCTACGAGCAGTACTTC | CASSQGLAGGSSYEQYF
. | TRBJ2-1 | TRBD1 | TRBV6-2/TRBV6-3 | TGTGCCAGCAGTTACCCCCAAGGGACAGGGTCCTATGAGCAGTTCTTC | CASSYPQGTGSYEQFF
. | TRBJ1-6 | TRBD1 | TRBV7-9 | TGTGCCAGCAGCCTCGGACAGGGTTCACCCCTCCACTTT | CASSLGQGSPLHF
. | TRBJ1-5 | . | TRBV18 | TGTGCCAGCTCACCGACAGATAGCAATCAGCCCCAGCATTTT | CASSPTDSNQPQHF
. | TRBJ2-5 | . | TRBV7-9 | TGTGCCAGCAGCTTAGGGGAACAGGATTACCAAGAGACCCAGTACTTC | CASSLGEQDYQETQYF
. | TRBJ1-6 | . | TRBV7-8 | TGTGCCAGCAGCTTAGGACAGGATTCACCCCTCCACTTT | CASSLGQDSPLHF
. | TRBJ1-1 | . | TRBV13 | TGTGCCAGCAGCCTCCGGCTGGGGGGTAGCACTGAAGCTTTCTTT | CASSLRLGGSTEAFF
. | TRBJ2-3 | TRBD2 | TRBV7-6 | TGTGCCAGCAGCCTATATACTAGCGGAGGCACAGATACGCAGTATTTT | CASSLYTSGGTDTQYF
. | TRBJ2-2 | TRBD1 | TRBV14 | TGTGCCAGCAGCCAGACAGGGGGCATTGACGGGGAGCTGTTTTTT | CASSQTGGIDGELFF
. | TRBJ1-2 | . | TRBV30 | TGTGCCTGGAGCTCGCAGGGAAGGGGCTATGGCTACACCTTC | CAWSSQGRGYGYTF
. | TRBJ1-4 | TRBD1 | TRBV9 | TGTGCCAGCAGCGCGGGCCCCCCCGGACAGGGTGAAGAAAAACTGTTTTTT | CASSAGPPGQGEEKLFF
. | TRBJ1-1 | TRBD1 | TRBV2 | TGTGCCAGCAGGAGGGACAGGGGTAATACTGAAGCTTTCTTT | CASRRDRGNTEAFF
. | TRBJ2-1 | . | TRBV19 | TGTGCCAGTAGTTCTAGGACGGGAGACAATGAGCAGTTCTTC | CASSSRTGDNEQFF
. | TRBJ2-1 | . | TRBV19 | TGTGCCAGTAGTGCGGAGACAGCCCTCTCCTACAATGAGCAGTTCTTC | CASSAETALSYNEQFF
. | TRBJ1-1 | TRBD1 | TRBV29-1 | TGCAGCGGCGACAGGGCGGGGGGCACTGAAGCTTTCTTT | CSGDRAGGTEAFF
. | TRBJ2-3 | TRBD1 | TRBV5-1 | TGCGCCAGCAGCCTTGGACAGGCGAACACAGATACGCAGTATTTT | CASSLGQANTDTQYF
. | TRBJ1-3 | . | TRBV5-1 | TGCGCCAGCAGCTTGCGCATAGACTCTGGAAACACCATATATTTT | CASSLRIDSGNTIYF
. | TRBJ2-7 | . | TRBV5-5 | TGTGCCAGCAGCTTCGTCAGTCAGTCCTACGAGCAGTACTTC | CASSFVSQSYEQYF
. | TRBJ2-3 | TRBD2 | TRBV27 | TGTGCCAGCAGTTTATCGAACGGGAGGCCAGATACGCAGTATTTT | CASSLSNGRPDTQYF
few | TRBJ1-4 | TRBD1 | TRBV19 | TGTGCCAGTAGTAGACAGGGGGAAAAACTGTTTTTT | CASSRQGEKLFF
. | TRBJ1-1 | . | TRBV6-5 | TGTGCCAGCAGTTACCGCGGCAGGGGAGACACTGAAGCTTTCTTT | CASSYRGRGDTEAFF
. | TRBJ2-5 | . | TRBV19 | TGTGCCAGTAGCAGGGGATCCCAAGAGACCCAGTACTTC | CASSRGSQETQYF
few | TRBJ2-1 | TRBD2 | TRBV11-2 | TGTGCCAGCAGCCCGAGGACTAGCGGGAGAGGTACCTACAATGAGCAGTTCTTC | CASSPRTSGRGTYNEQFF
. | TRBJ1-3 | TRBD1 | TRBV5-4 | TGTGCCAGCAGTCAGGGGGCTTCTTCTGGAAACACCATATATTTT | CASSQGASSGNTIYF
few | TRBJ2-1 | . | TRBV6-2/TRBV6-3 | TGTGCCAGCAGTTACAGGGGGTCTAGTGAGCAGTTCTTC | CASSYRGSSEQFF
. | TRBJ2-3 | TRBD2 | TRBV6-1 | TGTGCCAGCAGTGAAACGGGGACTAGCGGTGTTACGCAGTATTTT | CASSETGTSGVTQYF
. | TRBJ2-3 | TRBD2 | TRBV10-2 | TGCGCCAGCCGCCTAGCGGAAAACACAGATACGCAGTATTTT | CASRLAENTDTQYF
once | TRBJ2-2 | TRBD2 | TRBV5-1 | TGCGCCAGCAGCTTGGCCGGACTAGGGAACACCGGGGAGCTGTTTTTT | CASSLAGLGNTGELFF
few | TRBJ1-5 | . | TRBV19 | TGTGCCAGTAGTACTCCCGATAGAGCCCAGCATTTT | CASSTPDRAQHF